This T cell receptor (beta chain) derives from a study of OX40 agonist ivuxolimab in advanced cancers. For the study at large: Each dose-escalation patient presented with hepatocellular carcinoma, melanoma, renal cell or head and neck cancer. Therapy given before enrollment (anti-PD-1, anti-PD-L1 or anti-CTLA-4) was allowed, and under 45% had some. Findings of the study overall: By week 6 at 0.1 to 3.0 mg/kg, blood CD4+ and CD8+ T cells had expanded clonally. What antigens the expanded peripheral T cells recognized was never established.

Turning to this clone: Antigen unknown.

Germline CDR1 is LGHNA and CDR2 is YNFKEQ. V dropped 0 bases and J dropped 10 bases, with 10 bases sitting between them. This CDR3 is 13 amino acids long. TCRdb's copy holds only in-frame clones and misses some; the assay was immunoSEQ multiplex PCR. Among tens of thousands of clones listed, over 80% were seen once. Sequenced here: CD4+ or CD8+ T cells sorted from blood, sampled in a trial of the OX40 agonist ivuxolimab. The rearrangement links TRBV4-2 to TRBJ2-1, with a possible D match to TRBD2 (5 bases). This clonotype originated in an adult with an advanced solid tumor such as melanoma, head and neck, liver or kidney cancer. The CDR3 sequence is CASSQERQREQFF. The CDR3 DNA reads TGTGCCAGCAGCCAAGAACGCCAGCGGGAGCAGTTCTTC.